This T cell receptor (beta chain) was sequenced during a study of radiation and T cells in renal cell carcinoma. A remark on this clone: Its specificity is unknown.

The data were produced by immunoSEQ multiplex PCR, yet TCRdb's version contains in-frame clones alone and is incomplete. Of some 31,000 clones in the sample, 65% to 85% were seen once. Germline CDR1 reads SGDLS; CDR2 reads YYNGEE. V lost 5 bases and J lost 5, with 7 bases in between. The CDR3 covers 11 residues. Time point reported: blood 4 weeks post-SBRT, at nephrectomy. Stated treatment: 15 Gy SBRT to primary tumor, nephrectomy 4 weeks later. Nephrectomy followed 15 Gy stereotactic body radiation by 4 weeks. Points from the study as a whole: Top tumor clonotypes rose in blood 2 weeks post-radiation, then contracted.

This clonotype was sampled from a man aged 60 to 69 with renal cell carcinoma. The V call is TRBV9, the J call TRBJ2-5; tentatively, D is TRBD2 (5 bases). The starting material was blood, obtained from a patient whose treatment included radiotherapy and nephrectomy. The CDR3 DNA reads as TGTGCCAGCAGGCCGGGGGAGACCCAGTACTTC. Translation gives CASRPGETQYF.